A single sample gave rise to the 20 T cell receptor beta chains below, sequenced in a study of blood T cells in healthy people across ages. It was with a sample-barcoded 5' primer and a J-beta primer mix that a second PCR of roughly 6 to 12 cycles was run. TCRdb redid the calling of the 5' RACE reads with MiXCR, one entry per CDR3 protein. The sample includes about 1.4 million distinct CDR3 sequences, 59% of them seen just once. The sequencing input was blood. These receptors originate from a man younger than 30 in good health.

This clonotype came up a few times. This sequence joins TRBV5-1 and TRBJ2-1; D is undetermined. The CDR3 is 14 amino acids. Trimming pared 0 bases from V and 3 bases from J, leaving 7 bases between. Germline CDR1 SGHRS, CDR2 YFSETQ. The chain's CDR3 is CASSLALSYNEQFF. The DNA for the CDR3 is TGCGCCAGCAGCTTGGCTCTGAGCTACAATGAGCAGTTCTTC. Full variable domain (missing parts from reference TRBV5-1 and TRBJ2-1): KAGVTQTPRYLIKTRGQQVTLSCSPISGHRSVSWYQQTPGQGLQFLFEYFSETQRNKGNFPGRFSGRQFSNSRSEMNVSTLELGDSALYLCASSLALSYNEQFFGPGTRLTVL.

This clonotype was detected a few times. This chain joins TRBV4-3 and TRBJ2-7, with a weak D call TRBD1 (7 bases). Germline assignment: CDR1 LGHNA and CDR2 YSLEER. The CDR3 loop spans 15 amino acids. V was shortened by 3 bases and J by 2 bases, with 14 bases between the two germline ends. As DNA, the CDR3 is TGCGCCAGCAGCCATGCGGGACAGCCTGCCTACGAGCAGTACTTC. Amino acids: CASSHAGQPAYEQYF.

The chain carries TRBV7-9 and TRBJ1-5; 8 bases line up with TRBD1. Germline-derived CDR1 and CDR2 are SEHNR and FQNEAQ (reference sequence). The length of the CDR3 is 15 residues. J gave up 5 bases and V 5 bases, and 8 bases lay outside the gene matches. The CDR3 spells CASSQTGGVDQPQHF. The CDR3, as DNA: TGTGCCAGCAGCCAAACAGGGGGGGTTGATCAGCCCCAGCATTTT. The full variable domain, in which reference TRBV7-9 and TRBJ1-5 provide the parts outside the CDR3, is DTGVSQNPRHKITKRGQNVTFRCDPISEHNRLYWYRQTLGQGPEFLTYFQNEAQLEKSRLLSDRFSAERPKGSFSTLEIQRTEQGDSAMYLCASSQTGGVDQPQHFGDGTRLSIL.

V gene TRBV3-1 combines with J gene TRBJ2-1; D is unresolved. Germline CDR1 is LGHDT and CDR2 is YNNKEL (reference sequence). Trimming took off 3 bases at V and 0 bases at J, with 9 bases between the two ends. The CDR3 has 15 residues. This CDR3 reads CASSQLRSSYNEQFF. In DNA, the CDR3 is TGTGCCAGCAGCCAGTTAAGGAGCTCCTACAATGAGCAGTTCTTC.

The chain couples TRBV6-5 to TRBJ1-2; D unclear. Trimming pared 6 bases from V and 2 bases from J, leaving 13 bases between. The germline V gene has CDR1 MNHEY and CDR2 SVGAGI. There are 14 residues in the CDR3. For the CDR3, the DNA is TGTGCCAGCAGCAGAGACGAGGGCAACTATGGCTACACCTTC. Protein product: CASSRDEGNYGYTF.

The V gene is TRBV27, the J gene TRBJ2-7; D perhaps matches TRBD1 (6 bases). Trimming removed 2 bases from V and 0 bases from J, with 11 bases in between. In germline, CDR1 is MNHEY, CDR2 SMNVEV (reference sequence). This CDR3 is 15 amino acids long. This CDR3 reads CASSLVVDSSYEQYF. The CDR3 DNA is TGTGCCAGCAGTTTAGTGGTGGACAGCTCCTACGAGCAGTACTTC.

This chain uses TRBV25-1 with TRBJ1-1, with a possible D match to TRBD1 (6 bases). Germline V gene sequence: CDR1 MGHDK, CDR2 SYGVNS. This CDR3 is 12 amino acids long. Trimming removed 7 bases from V and 6 bases from J, with 12 bases in between. The CDR3 loop reads CASIGGPAEAFF. The CDR3 coding sequence is TGTGCCAGCATAGGGGGGCCTGCTGAAGCTTTCTTT.

The gene calls are TRBV29-1 and TRBJ2-5; D gene unclear. The V and J ends lost 5 bases and 2 bases respectively, with 12 bases between them. The CDR3 sequence is 13 residues long. Per germline, CDR1 SQVTM and CDR2 ANQGSEA. The CDR3 loop is CSVTGYSQETQYF. The CDR3 nucleotides are TGCAGCGTTACGGGTTACTCACAAGAGACCCAGTACTTC.

The chain links TRBV20-1 to TRBJ2-3; D is undetermined. The germline CDR1 and CDR2 sequences are DFQATT and SNEGSKA (reference sequence). CDR3 length: 12 residues. The V gene lost 6 bases and the J gene lost 0 bases, with 7 bases spanning the gap. CDR3 region: CSAQVSTDTQYF. CDR3 nucleotides: TGCAGTGCCCAGGTCAGCACAGATACGCAGTATTTT.

This clonotype was found a few times. The CDR3 DNA reads as TGTGCCAGTAGGGGGACAGGTAAATACGAGCAGTACTTC. Its translation: CASRGTGKYEQYF. The V and J genes are TRBV27 and TRBJ2-7, with 8 positions matching TRBD1. V was clipped by 9 bases and J by 4 bases; unmatched bases: 8. CDR1 is MNHEY, CDR2 SMNVEV, per germline (reference sequence). This CDR3 is built from 13 residues.

This chain joins TRBV18 and TRBJ2-1; TRBD2 matches at 14 bases. V trimming: 10 bases; J trimming: 7 bases; junction bases outside the gene matches: 9. CDR3 length: 15 amino acids. Germline CDR1 and CDR2: KGHSH and LQKENI. Here the CDR3 DNA reads TGTGCCACCAACCCGACTAGCGGGGGGGTAAATGAGCAGTTCTTC. Encoded protein: CATNPTSGGVNEQFF.

For the CDR3, the DNA is TGTGCCACCACCAACCCGATCGACGCCTACGAGCAGTACTTC. Protein sequence: CATTNPIDAYEQYF. The chain employs TRBV10-3 and TRBJ2-7; D remains unclear. The germline CDR1 and CDR2 sequences are ENHRY and SYGVKD. Trimming removed 10 bases from V and 2 bases from J, with 18 bases in between. There are 14 residues in the CDR3.

The V call is TRBV4-3, the J call TRBJ1-1; 7 bases line up with TRBD1. V was pared by 3 bases and J by 3 bases, with 7 bases of the junction left unmatched. This CDR3 has 15 amino acids. Germline V CDR1 and CDR2: LGHNA, YSLEER. The CDR3 sequence is CASSQKDRDDTEAFF. CDR3 nucleotide sequence: TGCGCCAGCAGCCAGAAAGACAGGGACGACACTGAAGCTTTCTTT.

In this sample, this clonotype turned up a few times. The rearrangement links TRBV6-5 to TRBJ2-1; 7 nucleotides match TRBD2. Germline values: CDR1 MNHEY, CDR2 SVGAGI. The CDR3 has 15 amino acids. V was clipped by 2 bases and J by 4 bases; unmatched bases: 5. Here the CDR3 reads CASSYLEGGYNEQFF. In DNA, the CDR3 is TGTGCCAGCAGTTACCTAGAGGGAGGGTACAATGAGCAGTTCTTC.

The rearrangement uses TRBV4-3 and TRBJ2-6, with D perhaps matching TRBD1 (5 bases). Trimming took 4 bases from V and 0 from J, leaving 13 bases between them. The CDR3 length is 17 residues. Germline V CDR1 and CDR2: LGHNA, YSLEER. The CDR3 spells CASSRTTQGSGANVLTF. The CDR3 coding sequence is TGCGCCAGCAGCCGTACGACTCAGGGCTCTGGGGCCAACGTCCTGACTTTC.

This chain joins TRBV13 and TRBJ2-5; 10 bases align to TRBD2. The J segment lost 3 bases and the V segment lost 2 bases, leaving 6 bases of the junction unmatched. Germline CDR1 PRHDT, CDR2 FYEKMQ (reference sequence). The CDR3 spans 16 residues. The CDR3 DNA is TGTGCCAGCAGCTTAAGAGCGGGGGGGAACAAAGAGACCCAGTACTTC. Its translation: CASSLRAGGNKETQYF.

This clonotype turned up a few times. This chain uses TRBV7-2 with TRBJ2-6; D call uncertain. The CDR3 totals 17 residues. The V gene's germline CDR1 is SGHTA and CDR2 FQGNSA. Trimming shortened V by 5 bases and J by 0 bases, and 14 bases separated the two germline ends. In nucleotides, the CDR3 is TGTGCCAGCAGCGAAGACAAACGACCCTCTGGGGCCAACGTCCTGACTTTC. It specifies CASSEDKRPSGANVLTF.

This clonotype showed up many times. V and J are TRBV4-3 and TRBJ2-2; D may match TRBD1 or TRBD2 (5 bases each). The V end lost 3 bases, the J end lost 0 bases, and 5 bases lay between the germline ends. Germline-derived CDR1 and CDR2 are LGHNA and YSLEER. The CDR3 extends over 14 amino acids. The CDR3 here is CASSQGPNTGELFF. The CDR3 coding sequence is TGCGCCAGCAGCCAGGGACCGAACACCGGGGAGCTGTTTTTT.

With respect to this clonotype: At one boundary the junction diverges from the germline segment, which might be a read error. The V call is TRBV7-7, the J call TRBJ2-1; D is possibly TRBD1 (6 bases). The CDR3 sequence is 13 residues long. Germline V gene data show CDR1 as SSHAT and CDR2 as FNYEAQ (reference sequence). The DNA of the CDR3 is TGTGCTAGCAGCTTAACGCGAGGCGGACAGCTGTTCTTC. Amino acids: CASSLTRGGQLFF. Looking up the rest from reference TRBV7-7 and TRBJ2-1 gives the full variable domain: GAGVSQSPRYKVTKRGQDVTLRCDPISSHATLYWYQQALGQGPEFLTYFNYEAQPDKSGLPSDRFSAERPEGSISTLTIQRTEQRDSAMYRCASSLTRGGQLFFGPGTRLTVL.

This clonotype has a handful of counts. The chain is built from TRBV20-1 and TRBJ2-3; possibly TRBD1 or TRBD2 for D (7 bases each). The germline CDR1 and CDR2 sequences are DFQATT and SNEGSKA (reference sequence). The V gene lost 4 bases and the J gene lost 3 bases, with 23 bases spanning the gap. The CDR3 is 17 amino acids. CDR3 sequence: CSANVWGGGEVTDTQYF. CDR3 nucleotides: TGCAGTGCTAACGTGTGGGGAGGGGGCGAAGTGACAGATACGCAGTATTTT.